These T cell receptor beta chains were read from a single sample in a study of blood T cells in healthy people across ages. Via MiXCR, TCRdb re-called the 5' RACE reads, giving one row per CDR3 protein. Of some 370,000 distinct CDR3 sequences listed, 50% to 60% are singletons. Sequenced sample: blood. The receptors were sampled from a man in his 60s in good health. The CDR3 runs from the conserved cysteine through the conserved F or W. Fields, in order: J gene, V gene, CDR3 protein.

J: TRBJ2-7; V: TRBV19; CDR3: CASSPAGGPTPYEQYF
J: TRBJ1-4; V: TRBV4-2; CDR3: CASSQARGANEKLFF
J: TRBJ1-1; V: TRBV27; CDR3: CASSTGGRAAFF
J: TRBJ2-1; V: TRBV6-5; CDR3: CASRSGGNEQFF
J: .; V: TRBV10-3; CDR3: CATRDRESSYNEQYF
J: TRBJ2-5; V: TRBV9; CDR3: CASSRGGGRLQETQYF
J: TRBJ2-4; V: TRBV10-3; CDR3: CAISEGQGTKNIQYF
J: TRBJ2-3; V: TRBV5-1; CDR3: CASSWDRETDTQYF
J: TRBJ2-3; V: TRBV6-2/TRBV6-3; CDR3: CASRAGTHEDTQYF
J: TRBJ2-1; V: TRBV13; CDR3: CASSSVLGPGEQFF
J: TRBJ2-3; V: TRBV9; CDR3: CASSVLQKGDTQYF
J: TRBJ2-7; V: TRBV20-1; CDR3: CSARALRGGGYEQYF
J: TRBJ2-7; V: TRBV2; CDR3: CATQGLRETLYF
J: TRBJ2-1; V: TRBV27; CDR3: CASRPVAGRAYNEQFF
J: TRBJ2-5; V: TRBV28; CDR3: CASSTGQGARETQYF
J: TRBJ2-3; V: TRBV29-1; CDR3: CSVRGSYGSTDTQYF
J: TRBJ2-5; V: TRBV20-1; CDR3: CSARDMTRGDQETRYF
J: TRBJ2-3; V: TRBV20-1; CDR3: CSARDDRTSTDTQYF
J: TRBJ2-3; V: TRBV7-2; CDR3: CASSTGGAPTDTQYF
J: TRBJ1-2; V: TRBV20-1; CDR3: CSARGLTGYGYTF
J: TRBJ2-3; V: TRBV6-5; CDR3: CASSYDPGMGTDTQYF
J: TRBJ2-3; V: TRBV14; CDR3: CASSHYGTGTLTQYF
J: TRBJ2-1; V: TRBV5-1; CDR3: CASSARPHNGDNEQFF
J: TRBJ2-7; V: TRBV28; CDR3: CASRDNYEQYF
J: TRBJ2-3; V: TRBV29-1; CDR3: CSVRTGLTDTQYF
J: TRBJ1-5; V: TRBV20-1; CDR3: CSASASNQPQHF
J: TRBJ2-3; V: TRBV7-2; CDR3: CASSSPQLSAQYF
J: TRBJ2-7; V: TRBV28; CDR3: CASGFSYEQYF
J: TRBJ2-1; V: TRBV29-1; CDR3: CSVNELAGGLEQFF
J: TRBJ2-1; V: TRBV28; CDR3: CASAGGMYNEQFF
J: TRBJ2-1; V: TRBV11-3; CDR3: CASSLNSGQSSSYNEQFF
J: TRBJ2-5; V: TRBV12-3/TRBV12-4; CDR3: CASSLGGRHNEQYF
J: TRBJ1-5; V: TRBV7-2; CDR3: CASSLEGSRQPQHF
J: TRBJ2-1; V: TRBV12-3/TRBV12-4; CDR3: CASSFFLSSGIGEQFF
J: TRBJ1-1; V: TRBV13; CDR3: CASSLVPLLGDHTEAFF
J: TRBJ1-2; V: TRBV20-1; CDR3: CSAGNYGYTF
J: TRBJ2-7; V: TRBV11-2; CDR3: CASSWGTSGDYEQYF
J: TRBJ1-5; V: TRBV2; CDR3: CASSGVWGEGPNQPQHF
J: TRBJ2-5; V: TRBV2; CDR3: CASSELRGGRETQYF
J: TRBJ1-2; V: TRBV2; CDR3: CASRGRGYGYTF
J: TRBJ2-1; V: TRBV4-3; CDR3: CASSHSPVDEQFF
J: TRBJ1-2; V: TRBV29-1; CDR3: CSARQGWGYTF
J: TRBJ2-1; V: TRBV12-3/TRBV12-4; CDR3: CASSPGLAGAFNEQFF
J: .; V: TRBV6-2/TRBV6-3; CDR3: CASKREGMLAGVYEQYF
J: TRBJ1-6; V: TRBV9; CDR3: CASSVATGGSPLHF
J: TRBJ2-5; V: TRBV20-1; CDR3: CSATGLGTVKETQYF
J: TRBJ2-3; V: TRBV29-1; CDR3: CSADRGQGTDTQYF
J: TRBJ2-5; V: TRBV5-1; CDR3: CASHPGDQETQYF
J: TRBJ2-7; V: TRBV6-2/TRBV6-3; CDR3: CAGRGQGPEQYF
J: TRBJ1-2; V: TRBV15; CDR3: CATSRDTSGTGWPNNGYTF
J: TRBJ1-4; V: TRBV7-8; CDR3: CASSPGGAVWRTNEKLFF
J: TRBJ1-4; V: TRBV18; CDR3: CASGGRQSDNEKLFF
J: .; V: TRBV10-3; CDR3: CAISLSGTGLYEQYF
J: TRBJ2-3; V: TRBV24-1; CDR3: CATSDFQITDTQYF
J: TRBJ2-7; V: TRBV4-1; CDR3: CASRPGQVSYEQYF
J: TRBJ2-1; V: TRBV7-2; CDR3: CASKPRGGIYNEQFF
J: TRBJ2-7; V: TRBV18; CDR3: CASSPSGRQGGYEQYF
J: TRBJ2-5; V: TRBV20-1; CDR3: CSARSGTSAGETQYF
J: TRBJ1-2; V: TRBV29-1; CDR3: CSAFGGNSYGYTF
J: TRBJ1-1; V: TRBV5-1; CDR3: CASSLAGGGKTEAFF